This TCR beta chain was sequenced for a study of T cell responses to AZD1222 COVID-19 vaccine. General study results and limits: Two doses of AZD1222 preceded a rise in Spike-specific TCR breadth and depth. Reports say nearly half of spike-specific TCRs go after unmutated variant regions.

With 3 bases removed from V and 4 bases from J, the gap between germline ends came to 13 bases. CDR1 and CDR2 from the germline V gene are SGHKS and YYEKEE (reference sequence). The CDR3 has 15 residues. A note on this clone: The antigen remains undetermined.

Assay used: immunoSEQ multiplex PCR; TCRdb lists only in-frame clones, some missing. This sample yields 150,000 to 190,000 clones, of which 90% are seen a single time; roughly 1.6% belongs to the top ten. Source: peripheral blood, taken 28 days after the second AZD1222 dose. The TCR originated in an adult who received the AZD1222 COVID-19 vaccine. The rearrangement joins TRBV5-5 to TRBJ2-2; possible D gene TRBD1, 5 bases. As DNA, the CDR3 is TGTGCCAGCAGCTGGGTACAGGCCGGCACCGGGGAGCTGTTTTTT. Amino acid sequence: CASSWVQAGTGELFF.